These 23 T cell receptor beta chains share one sample of origin, sequenced in a study of OX40 agonist ivuxolimab in advanced cancers. Repertoires were generated with immunoSEQ multiplex PCR, while TCRdb's copy carries only in-frame clones and drops some. The data contain under 55,000 clones, around four fifths of them seen just once; the ten biggest clones take up 9.5% to 15%. The specimen was CD4+ or CD8+ T cells sorted from blood, collected in a trial of the OX40 agonist ivuxolimab. Every receptor here comes from an adult with an advanced solid tumor such as melanoma, head and neck, liver or kidney cancer.

This clone appeared a few times. CDR3 nucleotide sequence: TGCGCCAGCAGCTTGCTAGGGGACACTGAAGCTTTCTTT. The encoded protein is CASSLLGDTEAFF. V is TRBV5-1 and J is TRBJ1-1; D may be TRBD1 (5 bases). The CDR3 loop spans 13 amino acids. V was cut by 1 base and J by 3 bases, with 7 bases left in between. The germline CDR1 and CDR2 sequences are SGHRS and YFSETQ.

This clone was counted between two and nine times. The chain employs TRBV18 and TRBJ2-5; D call uncertain. The germline V gene has CDR1 KGHSH and CDR2 LQKENI. The CDR3 contains 13 residues. V lost 3 bases and J lost 7, with 12 bases in between. The CDR3 bases are TGTGCCAGCTCACCTTACATGGAAGGGACCCAGTACTTC. Translating gives CASSPYMEGTQYF.

The chain joins TRBV7-2 to TRBJ1-5, with 8 bases aligning to TRBD1. V gave up 2 bases and J gave up 4 bases; unmatched junction bases: 4. The V gene's germline CDR1 is SGHTA and CDR2 FQGNSA. The CDR3 extends over 15 amino acids. The CDR3 here is CASSLYRGENQPQHF. The CDR3 region has the DNA TGTGCCAGCAGCTTATACAGGGGGGAAAATCAGCCCCAGCATTTT.

This clone has only one observation. This chain uses TRBV7-8 with TRBJ2-7; weak D call: TRBD1 (5 bases). V lost 6 bases and J 3 bases, leaving 12 bases between the germline ends. Germline V gene lookup returns CDR1 SGHVS and CDR2 FQNEAQ. The CDR3 extends over 13 amino acids. CDR3 loop: CASSLDTLYEQYV. The DNA of the CDR3 is TGTGCCAGCAGTTTGGACACCCTCTACGAGCAGTACGTC.

The V call is TRBV27, the J call TRBJ1-6; tentatively, D is TRBD1 (5 bases). The CDR3 is 16 amino acids. CDR1 and CDR2 (germline): MNHEY, SMNVEV (reference sequence). V was cut by 7 bases and J by 7 bases, with 20 bases left in between. Written as DNA, the CDR3 is TGTGCCAGCAAAGAGGATGCGGGACGGCCGAATTCACCCCTCCACTTT. Translation gives CASKEDAGRPNSPLHF.

Regarding this clone: Compared with germline, one end of the junction differs, possibly owing to a read error. This chain connects TRBV27 to TRBJ2-1; the match to TRBD1 covers 7 bases. Germline values: CDR1 MNHEY, CDR2 SMNVEV (reference sequence). This CDR3 contains 15 residues. The CDR3 DNA reads TGTGCCACCAGTCAGGGCGACAGGGCAAACAATGAGCAGTTCTTC. As protein: CATSQGDRANNEQFF.

The chain joins TRBV7-2 to TRBJ2-1; D unclear. Germline lookup yields CDR1 SGHTA and CDR2 FQGNSA. The CDR3 sequence is 12 residues long. V was trimmed by 5 bases and J by 3 bases, leaving 5 bases between them. The CDR3 loop reads CASSNFYNEQFF. The CDR3 nucleotides are TGTGCCAGCAGCAATTTCTACAATGAGCAGTTCTTC.

This clone was detected a few times. V is TRBV7-9 and J is TRBJ1-5; D is unclear. With 5 bases removed from V and 4 bases from J, the gap between germline ends came to 9 bases. Germline values: CDR1 SEHNR, CDR2 FQNEAQ (reference sequence). The CDR3 is 13 residues long. The CDR3 DNA is TGTGCCAGCAGCCACCTGCCAAATCAGCCCCAGCATTTT. Translation: CASSHLPNQPQHF.

The chain joins TRBV28 to TRBJ2-1; 7 bases agree with TRBD1. CDR3 length: 15 residues. Losses at the gene ends were 4 bases for V and 4 bases for J; bases not matched to a gene: 7. Germline V gene sequence: CDR1 MDHEN, CDR2 SYDVKM. CDR3 sequence (DNA): TGTGCCAGCAGTTCCGGGACAGATAAATACAATGAGCAGTTCTTC. Protein sequence: CASSSGTDKYNEQFF.

V and J are TRBV27 and TRBJ1-3; D uncertain. Germline V lookup: CDR1 MNHEY, CDR2 SMNVEV (reference sequence). CDR3 length: 14 residues. V lost 0 bases to trimming and J lost 1 base, with 4 bases between them. The CDR3 sequence: CASSLSGSGNTIYF. DNA for the CDR3: TGTGCCAGCAGTTTATCAGGGTCTGGAAACACCATATATTTT.

The chain combines TRBV7-2 with TRBJ2-1; 10 positions match TRBD2. V was clipped by 0 bases and J by 10 bases; unmatched bases: 6. From germline, CDR1 is SGHTA and CDR2 FQGNSA. CDR3 length: 15 residues. CDR3 amino acids: CASSLAAGGHGEQFF. Written as DNA, the CDR3 is TGTGCCAGCAGCTTAGCAGCGGGGGGGCATGGAGAGCAGTTCTTC.

The chain employs TRBV18 and TRBJ1-1; 7 bases map to TRBD1. The CDR3 extends over 14 amino acids. After removal of 3 bases from V and 1 base from J, the junction contained 2 bases not matched to a gene. CDR1 KGHSH and CDR2 LQKENI come from the germline V gene. For the CDR3, the DNA is TGTGCCAGCTCACCCTGGGACAGGAACACTGAAGCTTTCTTT. This sequence encodes CASSPWDRNTEAFF.

The rearrangement joins TRBV7-2 to TRBJ1-1, with D uncertain. Germline CDR1 is SGHTA and CDR2 is FQGNSA. CDR3 size: 12 residues. V lost 5 bases and J lost 3, with 7 bases in between. CDR3 sequence (DNA): TGTGCCAGCAGCGCCGGGCACACTGAAGCTTTCTTT. Amino acids: CASSAGHTEAFF.

The rearrangement uses TRBV7-9 and TRBJ1-4; TRBD1 is a possible D gene (6 bases). Trimming removed 4 bases from V and 0 bases from J, with 15 bases in between. Per germline, CDR1 SEHNR and CDR2 FQNEAQ (reference sequence). The CDR3 consists of 17 residues. The CDR3: CASSSPRQEATNEKLFF. CDR3 coding DNA: TGTGCCAGCAGCTCGCCTCGACAGGAGGCAACTAATGAAAAACTGTTTTTT.

This chain joins TRBV18 and TRBJ2-5; D remains ambiguous. This CDR3 has 13 residues. CDR1 is KGHSH and CDR2 is LQKENI in the germline V gene. The V gene lost 1 base and the J gene lost 3 bases, with 6 bases spanning the gap. The chain's CDR3 is CASSPLRKETQYF. CDR3 nucleotide sequence: TGTGCCAGCTCACCACTACGGAAAGAGACCCAGTACTTC.

The chain is built from TRBV5-1 and TRBJ2-7; TRBD2 matches 12 bases. V was clipped by 4 bases and J by 4 bases; unmatched bases: 12. The germline gives CDR1 SGHRS, CDR2 YFSETQ. The CDR3 consists of 17 residues. CDR3 in DNA: TGCGCCAGCAGCCGTGATACCCTAGCGGGAGGGACGTACGAGCAGTACTTC. Its protein is CASSRDTLAGGTYEQYF.

The CDR3 spells CASSELPAGGYTF. The CDR3 bases are TGTGCCAGCAGTGAACTTCCCGCCGGGGGCTACACCTTC. V gene TRBV2 combines with J gene TRBJ1-2; no reliable D call. Germline V gene sequence: CDR1 SNHLY, CDR2 FYNNEI. V lost 2 bases and J 8 bases, leaving 12 bases between the germline ends. The CDR3 spans 13 residues.

The J gene is TRBJ2-7, the V gene TRBV7-2, with a weak D call TRBD2 (5 bases). The V gene's germline CDR1 is SGHTA and CDR2 FQGNSA. The CDR3 has 14 amino acids. V lost 6 bases, J lost 2 bases, and 14 bases lay in between. Here the CDR3 DNA reads TGTGCCAGCAGTTCTCCGGGGAGTCCCTACGAGCAGTACTTC. Translated: CASSSPGSPYEQYF.

This clone was recorded a few times. The CDR3 loop reads CASTQGRQGGSPLHF. The DNA for the CDR3 is TGTGCCAGCACCCAGGGGAGACAGGGGGGTTCACCCCTCCACTTT. This sequence joins TRBV2 and TRBJ1-6, with 9 bases fitting TRBD1. CDR1 is SNHLY, CDR2 FYNNEI, per germline. The CDR3 spans 15 residues. Losses at the gene ends were 7 bases for V and 9 bases for J; bases not matched to a gene: 10.

The chain couples TRBV7-8 to TRBJ2-1; tentative D call: TRBD2 (6 bases). Trimming took off 4 bases at V and 10 bases at J, with 14 bases between the two ends. The CDR3 sequence is 13 residues long. The germline CDR1 and CDR2 sequences are SGHVS and FQNEAQ. As DNA, the CDR3 is TGTGCCAGCAGCTCCCCGGGGGTGCAAGAGCAGTTCTTC. Translated: CASSSPGVQEQFF. The full variable domain, rest sourced from reference TRBV7-8 and TRBJ2-1, is GAGVSQSPRYKVAKRGQDVALRCDPISGHVSLFWYQQALGQGPEFLTYFQNEAQLDKSGLPSDRFFAERPEGSVSTLKIQRTQQEDSAVYLCASSSPGVQEQFFGPGTRLTVL.

The V call is TRBV6-6, the J call TRBJ1-2; 7 positions agree with TRBD1. With V trimmed by 8 bases and J by 4 bases, 10 bases remained unmatched. Looked up from germline, CDR1 is MNHNY and CDR2 is SVGAGI (reference sequence). The CDR3 is 14 amino acids. The CDR3 protein is CASLTQGVIYGYTF. DNA of the CDR3: TGTGCCAGCTTAACCCAGGGGGTTATCTATGGCTACACCTTC.

The chain joins TRBV5-1 to TRBJ2-1; D is undetermined. Trimming shortened V by 0 bases and J by 8 bases, and 15 bases separated the two germline ends. Per germline, CDR1 SGHRS and CDR2 YFSETQ. This CDR3 spans 15 amino acids. The CDR3 sequence: CASSLGLPAPDEQFF. The CDR3 DNA is TGCGCCAGCAGCTTGGGACTCCCCGCCCCAGATGAGCAGTTCTTC.

The chain is built from TRBV4-1 and TRBJ2-1, with 7 bases lining up with TRBD1. Germline V CDR1 and CDR2: MGHRA, YSYEKL. The CDR3 length is 16 residues. V was clipped by 4 bases and J by 4 bases; unmatched bases: 10. CDR3 bases: TGCGCCAGCAGCCCAAGGGGGCGTTCGGAGTACAATGAGCAGTTCTTC. It translates to CASSPRGRSEYNEQFF.